This T cell receptor (beta chain) was recovered during a study of yellow fever vaccine responses in identical twins. General study points: Among the twins, the vaccine T cell response reportedly seemed partly convergent and partly personalized.

On this clonotype: Its antigen remains unknown.

From the RT-PCR reads, TCRdb called clonotypes with MiXCR, one entry per CDR3 protein. The sample has around 20,000 distinct CDR3 sequences, roughly two thirds seen once. CDR1 LGHNA and CDR2 YSLEER come from the germline V gene. V shed 4 bases and J shed 2 bases, with 14 bases lying between them. The CDR3 totals 15 residues. The TCR sequence derives from a woman aged 18 to 35 who received the yellow fever vaccine. The sample in question was T cells from blood (PBMCs), unsorted or a sorted subset (not recorded which), obtained before or after yellow fever vaccination (not recorded which). The genes are TRBV4-3 and TRBJ1-2, with D possibly matching TRBD1 (6 bases). CDR3 in amino acids: CASSLQTGFNYGYTF. The CDR3 DNA is TGCGCCAGCAGCCTCCAGACAGGTTTCAACTATGGCTACACCTTC.